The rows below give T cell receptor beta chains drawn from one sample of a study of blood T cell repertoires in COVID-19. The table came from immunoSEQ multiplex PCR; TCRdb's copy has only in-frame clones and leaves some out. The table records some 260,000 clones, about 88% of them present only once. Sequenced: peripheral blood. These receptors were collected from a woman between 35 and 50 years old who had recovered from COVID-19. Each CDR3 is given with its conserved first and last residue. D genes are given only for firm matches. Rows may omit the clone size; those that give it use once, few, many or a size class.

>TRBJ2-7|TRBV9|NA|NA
TGTGCCAGCAGCGACCGGGACTACGAGCAGTACTTC
CASSDRDYEQYF
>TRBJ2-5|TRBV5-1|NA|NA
TGCGCCACCGCGAGTGAGGGAGAGACCCAGTACTTC
CATASEGETQYF
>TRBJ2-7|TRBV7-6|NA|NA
TGTGCCAGCAGCTCCCCGGACGGCGGACACCCTGGGATCACCTACGAGCAGTACTTC
CASSSPDGGHPGITYEQYF
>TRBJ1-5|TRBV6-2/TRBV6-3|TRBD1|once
TGTGCCAGCAGTACTACAGGGGCGCAGCGTCAGCCCCAGCATTTT
CASSTTGAQRQPQHF
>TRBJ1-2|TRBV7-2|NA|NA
TGTGCCAGCAGCCCCCCGGGCAGGGACTATGGCTACACCTTC
CASSPPGRDYGYTF
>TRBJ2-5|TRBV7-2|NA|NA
TGTGCCAGCAGCCCCCCCCGGGGGACCCAGTACTTC
CASSPPRGTQYF
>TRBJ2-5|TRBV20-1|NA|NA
TGCAGTGCCCCCAGGGAGACCCAGTACTTC
CSAPRETQYF
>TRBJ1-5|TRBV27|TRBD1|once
TGTGCCAGCAGTTTAGACAGGGTCCAGCCCCAGCATTTT
CASSLDRVQPQHF
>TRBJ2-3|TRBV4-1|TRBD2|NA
TGCGCCAGCAGCCCAGGACTGTTTTCCCGCACTAGCGGGATGGGTCCAGATACGCAGTATTTT
CASSPGLFSRTSGMGPDTQYF
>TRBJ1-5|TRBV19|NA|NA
TGTGCCAGTATTAGGGGCCGACAGCACAATCAGCCCCAGCATTTT
CASIRGRQHNQPQHF
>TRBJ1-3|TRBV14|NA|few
TGTGCCAGCAGCCAAGCTGTTTCTGGAAACACCATATATTTT
CASSQAVSGNTIYF
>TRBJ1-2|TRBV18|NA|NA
TGTGCCAGCTCACCGCCGATGACGGGGGGCAACTATGGCTACACCTTC
CASSPPMTGGNYGYTF
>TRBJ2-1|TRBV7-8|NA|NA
TGTGCCAGCAGCTTAGGCGTCAATGAGCAGTTCTTC
CASSLGVNEQFF
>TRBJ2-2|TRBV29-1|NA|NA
TGCAGCGTTGAAGTAGGGGCGGCCGGGGAGCTGTTTTTT
CSVEVGAAGELFF
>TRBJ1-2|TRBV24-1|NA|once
TGTGCCACCAGTGGGGTGACACTTAACTATGGCTACACCTTC
CATSGVTLNYGYTF
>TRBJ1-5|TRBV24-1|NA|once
TGTGCCACCAGTCCCAGGGCCAATCAGCCCCAGCATTTT
CATSPRANQPQHF
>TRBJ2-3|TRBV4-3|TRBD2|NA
TGCGCCAGCAGCCAAGATCTACCACTAGCGGGATTCACAGATACGCAGTATTTT
CASSQDLPLAGFTDTQYF
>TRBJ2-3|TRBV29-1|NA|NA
TGCAGCGTTGGCGGGGCCCCGGTGGGCACAGATACGCAGTATTTT
CSVGGAPVGTDTQYF
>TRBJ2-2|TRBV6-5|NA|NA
TGTGCCAGCAGCGGAGAGCTGATCACCGGGGAGCTGTTTTTT
CASSGELITGELFF
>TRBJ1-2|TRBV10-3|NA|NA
TGTGCCATCGGGGAACAGGGTGGCACCTATGGCTACACCTTC
CAIGEQGGTYGYTF
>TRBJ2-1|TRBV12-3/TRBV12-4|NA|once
TGTGCCAGCAGTTTAGGTTTTGGCGGGGAGCAGTTCTTC
CASSLGFGGEQFF
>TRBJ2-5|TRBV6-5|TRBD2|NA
TGTGCCAGCAGCCTAGCTAGCGGAAATCAAGAGACCCAGTACTTC
CASSLASGNQETQYF
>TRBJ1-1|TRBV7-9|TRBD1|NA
TGTGCCAGCAGCCCCCCAGGGGGAGCCAGTAGGGCTTTCTTT
CASSPPGGASRAFF
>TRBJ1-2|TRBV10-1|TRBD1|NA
TGCGCCAGCAGTGACACTCGGACAGGGGCGGACTACACCTTC
CASSDTRTGADYTF
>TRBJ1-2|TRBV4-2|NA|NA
TGTGCCAGCAGCCAAGAGCCCACAGCGGGGAACTATGGCTACACCTTC
CASSQEPTAGNYGYTF
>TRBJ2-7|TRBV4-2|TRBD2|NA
TGTGCCAGCAGCCAAGAGGGGGGGAGGTCCTACGAGCAGTACTTC
CASSQEGGRSYEQYF
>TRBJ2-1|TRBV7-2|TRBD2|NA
TGTGCCAGCAGCTTAGTGGCTAGCGGGACTAGCTCCTACAATGAGCAGTTCTTC
CASSLVASGTSSYNEQFF
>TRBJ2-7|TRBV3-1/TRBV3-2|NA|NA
TGTGCCAGCAGCCAAGTACCCCCCCTGGGACCGGGGACTGACGAGCAGTACTTC
CASSQVPPLGPGTDEQYF
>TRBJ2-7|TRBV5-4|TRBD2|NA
TGTGCCAGCAGCCCGGGGACTAGCGGGAGTGGGTACGAGCAGTACTTC
CASSPGTSGSGYEQYF
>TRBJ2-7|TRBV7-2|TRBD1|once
TGTGCCAGCAGCCCGGGACAGGGGAGGAGGCAGTACTTC
CASSPGQGRRQYF
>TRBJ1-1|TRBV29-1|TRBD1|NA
TGCAGCGTTGCCACAGGGGGGACTGAAGCTTTCTTT
CSVATGGTEAFF
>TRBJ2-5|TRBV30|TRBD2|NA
TGTGCCTGGAACGGGGGGGCGAAGACCCAGTACTTC
CAWNGGAKTQYF
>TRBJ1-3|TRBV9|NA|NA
TGTGCCAGCAGATCCTCAACAGCCGACTCTGGAAACACCATATATTTT
CASRSSTADSGNTIYF
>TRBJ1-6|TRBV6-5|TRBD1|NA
TGTGCCAGCAGATGGGGACAGCCTAATTCACCCCTCCACTTT
CASRWGQPNSPLHF
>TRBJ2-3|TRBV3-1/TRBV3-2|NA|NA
TGTGCCAGCAGCCAAGGCGGGATGGGCACAGATACGCAGTATTTT
CASSQGGMGTDTQYF
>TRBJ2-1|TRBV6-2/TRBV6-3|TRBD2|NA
TGTGCCAGCAGTTACTCGCGGCGGGAGGGTGAGCAGTTCTTC
CASSYSRREGEQFF
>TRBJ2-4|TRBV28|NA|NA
TGTGCCAGCAGTCAACAAGGACCGCGGGTGGACATTCAGTACTTC
CASSQQGPRVDIQYF
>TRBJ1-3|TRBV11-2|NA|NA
TGTGCCAGCAGCTTAGGTCGCACGAGCTCTGGAAACACCATATATTTT
CASSLGRTSSGNTIYF
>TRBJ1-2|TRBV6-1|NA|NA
TGTGCCAGCAGTGAAGGGGCACCCGCTAACTATGGCTACACCTTC
CASSEGAPANYGYTF
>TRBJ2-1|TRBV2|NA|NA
TGTGCCAGCGGGAGAGGAGGCAATGAGCAGTTCTTC
CASGRGGNEQFF